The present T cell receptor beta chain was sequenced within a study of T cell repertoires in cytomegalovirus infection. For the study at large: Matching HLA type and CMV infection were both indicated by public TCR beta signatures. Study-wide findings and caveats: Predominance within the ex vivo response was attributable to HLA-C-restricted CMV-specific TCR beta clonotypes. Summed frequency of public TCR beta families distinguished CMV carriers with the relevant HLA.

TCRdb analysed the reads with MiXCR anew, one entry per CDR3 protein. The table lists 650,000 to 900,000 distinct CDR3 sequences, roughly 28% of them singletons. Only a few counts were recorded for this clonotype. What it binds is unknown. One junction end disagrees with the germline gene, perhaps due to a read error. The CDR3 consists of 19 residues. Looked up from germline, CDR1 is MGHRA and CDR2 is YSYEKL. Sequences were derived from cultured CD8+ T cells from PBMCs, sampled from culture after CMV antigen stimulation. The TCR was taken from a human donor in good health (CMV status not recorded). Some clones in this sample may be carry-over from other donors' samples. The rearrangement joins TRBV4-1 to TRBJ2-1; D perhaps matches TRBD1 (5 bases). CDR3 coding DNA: TGTGCCAGCAGCCAACCCAGATATCAGGGCTTGCAAGTTTACAATGAGCAGTTCTTC. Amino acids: CASSQPRYQGLQVYNEQFF.